This TCR beta chain was captured by sequencing in a study of human T cells and chemical hapten exposure. In its sample, this clonotype was seen a few times. The time point is: patch test 1, 2 weeks after DPC sensitization. Documented treatment: therapeutic diphenylcyclopropenone sensitization with weekly scalp DPC. The CDR3 is 15 amino acids. In germline, CDR1 is LGHNA, CDR2 YNFKEQ. V gave up 4 bases and J gave up 0 bases; unmatched junction bases: 2. TCRdb recomputed calls from the RACE reads with MiXCR, one row per CDR3 protein. The table records 75,000 to 100,000 distinct CDR3 sequences, around 11% of them present only once.

Sequences were derived from whole blood, sampled in connection with sensitization to the hapten diphenylcyclopropenone (DPC). This TCR derives from a woman in her forties with alopecia areata. Some clones in this sample may be carry-over from other donors' samples. The V call is TRBV4-2, the J call TRBJ2-5; 10 bases map to TRBD2. In DNA form, the CDR3 reads TGTGCCAGCAGCCCACTAGCGGGGTACCAAGAGACCCAGTACTTC. Its protein is CASSPLAGYQETQYF.